This entry concerns a single TCR beta chain. Trimming pared 8 bases from V and 4 bases from J, leaving 23 bases between. The germline V gene encodes CDR1 MDHEN and CDR2 SYDVKM. The CDR3 is 16 amino acids. The data were taken from a study of blood T cell repertoires in COVID-19. About the study: Acute-phase and convalescent COVID-19 samples originated in the United States, Italy and Spain.

In the source study's methods: Estimates of nucleated cell counts were drawn from the amplification of reference gene primers. Clones were read by immunoSEQ multiplex PCR, and TCRdb kept only the in-frame ones, dropping some. V and J calls and clone size are as listed in that table; D and trimming were resolved from the DNA. The data contain some 130,000 clones, 80% of them singletons. The clonotype comes from a man in his 70s with acute or convalescent COVID-19. What was sequenced was peripheral blood. The chain carries TRBV28 and TRBJ1-1; D gene uncertain. CDR3 sequence reads: CASFPAGSQKGTEAFF. The CDR3 bases are TGTGCCAGCTTCCCCGCGGGAAGTCAGAAAGGCACTGAAGCTTTCTTT.